Sequencing of this TCR beta chain was carried out in a study of OX40 agonist ivuxolimab in advanced cancers. Study summary: Patients were dosed intravenously with ivuxolimab at 0.01 to 10 mg/kg every 2 weeks.

Autoimmune disease history or systemic immunosuppression excluded patients. This clone showed up just once. The target antigen is unknown. Other DNA sequences from this sample encode an identical CDR3 as well. The study, taken as a whole, reports: Among T cells, CD8+ cells averaged more expanded clones than CD4+ cells.

TCRdb keeps only in-frame clones here, not all; method: immunoSEQ multiplex PCR. This sample carries some 90,000 clones, just over 90% of them seen once, and the ten largest clones take less than 0.35%. The CDR3 sequence is 12 residues long. The germline V gene encodes CDR1 KGHSH and CDR2 LQKENI. Trimming left V 0 bases short and J 6 bases short, with 4 bases between. The sequencing here drew on CD4+ or CD8+ T cells sorted from blood, taken in a trial of the OX40 agonist ivuxolimab. The V and J genes are TRBV18 and TRBJ2-3; no clear D. This receptor was identified in an adult with an advanced solid tumor such as melanoma, head and neck, liver or kidney cancer. CDR3 region: CASSPPVDTQYF. CDR3 nucleotides: TGTGCCAGCTCACCACCGGTCGATACGCAGTATTTT. The full variable domain, in which reference TRBV18 and TRBJ2-3 provide the parts outside the CDR3, is NAGVMQNPRHLVRRRGQEARLRCSPMKGHSHVYWYRQLPEEGLKFMVYLQKENIIDESGMPKERFSAEFPKEGPSILRIQQVVRGDSAAYFCASSPPVDTQYFGPGTRLTVL.